The sequence of this T cell receptor (beta chain) was determined in a study of metastatic and nonmetastatic thyroid tumors. At the level of the study: Repertoires from malignant and benign thyroid patients were compared across blood and tumor or nodule tissue.

Through MiXCR, TCRdb re-clonotyped the PCR reads. This sample carries 8,000 to 8,500 clones, around 40% of them seen once, and the ten largest clones take roughly 33%. General study points: As reported, TCR beta diversity in blood and tumor was significantly higher in malignant thyroid tumors than in benign nodules.

Only a few counts were recorded for this clone. Antigen specificity is unknown. This CDR3 has 15 amino acids. The germline V gene encodes CDR1 DFQATT and CDR2 SNEGSKA (reference sequence). V was pared by 1 base and J by 5 bases, with 6 bases of the junction left unmatched. No treatment had been given to any patient before thyroid surgery. The source material was tumor tissue. This TCR derives from a male donor with papillary thyroid cancer or a benign thyroid nodule (not recorded which). Some clones in this sample may be carry-over from other donors' samples. The V and J genes are TRBV20-1 and TRBJ2-2; 8 bases match TRBD2. DNA for the CDR3: TGCAGTGCTAGAGCCAGCGGGAGTGGGACCGGGGAGCTGTTTTTT. Protein product: CSARASGSGTGELFF.